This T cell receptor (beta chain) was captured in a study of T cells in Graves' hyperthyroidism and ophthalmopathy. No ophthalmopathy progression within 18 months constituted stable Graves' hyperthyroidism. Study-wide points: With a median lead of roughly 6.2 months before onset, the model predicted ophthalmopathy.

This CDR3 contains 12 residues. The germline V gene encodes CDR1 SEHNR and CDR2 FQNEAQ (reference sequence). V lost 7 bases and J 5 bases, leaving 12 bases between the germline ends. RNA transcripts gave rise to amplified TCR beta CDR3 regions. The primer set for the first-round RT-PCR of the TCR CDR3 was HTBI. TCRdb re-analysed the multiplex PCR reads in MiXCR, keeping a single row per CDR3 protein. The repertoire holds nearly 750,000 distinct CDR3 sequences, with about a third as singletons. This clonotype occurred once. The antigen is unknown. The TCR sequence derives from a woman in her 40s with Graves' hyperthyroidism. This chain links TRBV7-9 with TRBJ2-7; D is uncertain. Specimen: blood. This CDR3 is CASTTDQDEQYF. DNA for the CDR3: TGTGCCAGCACTACGGACCAGGACGAGCAGTACTTC. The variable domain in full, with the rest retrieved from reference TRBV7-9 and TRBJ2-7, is DTGVSQNPRHKITKRGQNVTFRCDPISEHNRLYWYRQTLGQGPEFLTYFQNEAQLEKSRLLSDRFSAERPKGSFSTLEIQRTEQGDSAMYLCASTTDQDEQYFGPGTRLTVT.